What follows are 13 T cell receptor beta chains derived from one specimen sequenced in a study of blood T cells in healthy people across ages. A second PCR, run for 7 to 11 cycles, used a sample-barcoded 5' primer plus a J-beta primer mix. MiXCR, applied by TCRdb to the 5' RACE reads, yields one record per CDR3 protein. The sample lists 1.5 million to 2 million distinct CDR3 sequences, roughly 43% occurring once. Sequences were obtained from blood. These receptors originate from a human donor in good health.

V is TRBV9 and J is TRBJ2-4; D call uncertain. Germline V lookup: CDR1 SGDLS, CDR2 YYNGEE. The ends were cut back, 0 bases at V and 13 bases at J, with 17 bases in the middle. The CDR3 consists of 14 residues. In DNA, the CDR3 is TGTGCCAGCAGCGTAGATGGGATTTCCAATGAGCAGTACTTC. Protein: CASSVDGISNEQYF.

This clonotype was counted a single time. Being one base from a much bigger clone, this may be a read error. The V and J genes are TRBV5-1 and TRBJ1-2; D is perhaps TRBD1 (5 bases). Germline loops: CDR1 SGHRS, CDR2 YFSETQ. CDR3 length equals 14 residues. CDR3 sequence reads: CASSTDRANYDYTF. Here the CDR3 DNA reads TGCGCCAGCAGCACCGACAGAGCTAACTATGACTACACCTTC.

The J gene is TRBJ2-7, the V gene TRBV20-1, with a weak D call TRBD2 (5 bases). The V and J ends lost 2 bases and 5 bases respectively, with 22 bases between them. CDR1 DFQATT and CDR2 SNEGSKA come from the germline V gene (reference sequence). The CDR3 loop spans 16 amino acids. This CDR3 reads CSARPLWTHRENEQYF. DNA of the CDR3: TGCAGTGCTAGACCCCTTTGGACTCACCGGGAAAACGAGCAGTACTTC.

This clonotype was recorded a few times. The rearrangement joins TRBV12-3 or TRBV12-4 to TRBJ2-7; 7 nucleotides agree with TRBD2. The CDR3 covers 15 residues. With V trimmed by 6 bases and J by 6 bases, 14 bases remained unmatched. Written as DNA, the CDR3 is TGTGCCAGCAGCACACATTCAGCAGCGGGGACCGAGCAGTACTTC. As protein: CASSTHSAAGTEQYF.

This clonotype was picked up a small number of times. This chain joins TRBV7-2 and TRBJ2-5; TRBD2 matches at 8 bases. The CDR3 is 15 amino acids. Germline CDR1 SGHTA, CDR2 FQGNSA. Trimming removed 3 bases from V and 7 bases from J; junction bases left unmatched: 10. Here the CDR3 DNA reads TGTGCCAGCAGCTTCGGGGGGGCTAAGAAGGGGACCCAGTACTTC. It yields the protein CASSFGGAKKGTQYF. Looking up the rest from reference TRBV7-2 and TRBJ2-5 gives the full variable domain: GAGVSQSPSNKVTEKGKDVELRCDPISGHTALYWYRQSLGQGLEFLIYFQGNSAPDKSGLPSDRFSAERTGGSVSTLTIQRTQQEDSAVYLCASSFGGAKKGTQYFGPGTRLLVL.

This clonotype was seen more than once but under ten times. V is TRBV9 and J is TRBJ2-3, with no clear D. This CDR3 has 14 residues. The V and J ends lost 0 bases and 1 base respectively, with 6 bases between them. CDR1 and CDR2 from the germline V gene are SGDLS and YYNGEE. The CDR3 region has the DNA TGTGCCAGCAGCGTAGTGTGGGGCACAGATACGCAGTATTTT. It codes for CASSVVWGTDTQYF.

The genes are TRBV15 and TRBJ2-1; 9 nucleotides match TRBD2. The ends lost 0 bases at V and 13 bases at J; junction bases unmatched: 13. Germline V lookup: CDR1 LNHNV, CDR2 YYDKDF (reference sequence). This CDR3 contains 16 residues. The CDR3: CATSRDRLAERETQFF. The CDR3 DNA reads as TGTGCCACCAGCAGAGACCGACTAGCGGAGAGAGAGACCCAGTTCTTC. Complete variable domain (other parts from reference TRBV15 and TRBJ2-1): DAMVIQNPRYQVTQFGKPVTLSCSQTLNHNVMYWYQQKSSQAPKLLFHYYDKDFNNEADTPDNFQSRRPNTSFCFLDIRSPGLGDTAMYLCATSRDRLAERETQFFGPGTRLTVL.

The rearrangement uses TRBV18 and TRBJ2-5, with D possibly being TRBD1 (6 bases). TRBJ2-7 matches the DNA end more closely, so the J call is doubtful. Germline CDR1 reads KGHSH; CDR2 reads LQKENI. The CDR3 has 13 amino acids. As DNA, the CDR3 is TGTGCCAGCTCACCAAGGGGGTTCGACGAGCAGTACTTC. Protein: CASSPRGFDEQYF.

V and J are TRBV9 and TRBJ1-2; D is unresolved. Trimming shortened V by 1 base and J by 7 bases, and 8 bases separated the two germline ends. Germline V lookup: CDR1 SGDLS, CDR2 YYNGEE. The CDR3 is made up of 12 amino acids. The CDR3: CASSVFDGGYTF. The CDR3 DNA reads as TGTGCCAGCAGCGTATTCGATGGTGGCTACACCTTC.

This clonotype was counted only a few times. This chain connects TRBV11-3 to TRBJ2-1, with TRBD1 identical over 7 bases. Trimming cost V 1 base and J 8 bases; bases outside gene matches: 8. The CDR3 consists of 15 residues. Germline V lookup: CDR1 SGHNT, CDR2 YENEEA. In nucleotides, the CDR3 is TGTGCCAGCAGCTTAGGACAGGGCGGTCACGATGAGCAGTTCTTC. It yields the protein CASSLGQGGHDEQFF.

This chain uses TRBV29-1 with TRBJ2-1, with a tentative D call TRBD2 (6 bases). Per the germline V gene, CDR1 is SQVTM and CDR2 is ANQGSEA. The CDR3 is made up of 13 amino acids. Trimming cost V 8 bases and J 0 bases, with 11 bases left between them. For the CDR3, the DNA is TGCAGCAGCAGGAGGGCCTCCTACAATGAGCAGTTCTTC. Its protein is CSSRRASYNEQFF.

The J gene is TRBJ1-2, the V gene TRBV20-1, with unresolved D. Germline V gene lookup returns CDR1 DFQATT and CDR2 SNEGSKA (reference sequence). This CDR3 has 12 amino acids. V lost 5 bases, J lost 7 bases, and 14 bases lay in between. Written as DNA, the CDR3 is TGCAGTGCTCAGGACTGGGGAGGTGGCTACACCTTC. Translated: CSAQDWGGGYTF.

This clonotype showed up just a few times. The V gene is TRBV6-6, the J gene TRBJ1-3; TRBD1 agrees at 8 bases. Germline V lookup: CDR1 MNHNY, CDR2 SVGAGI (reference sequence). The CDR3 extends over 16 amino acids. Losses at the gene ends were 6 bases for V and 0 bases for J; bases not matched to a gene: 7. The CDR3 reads CASSKHRGNSGNTIYF. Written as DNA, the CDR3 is TGTGCCAGCAGCAAACACAGGGGGAACTCTGGAAACACCATATATTTT.